A selection of T cell receptor beta chains follows, all from one sample in a study of control samples from healthy donors and cancer patients. Assay: immunoSEQ multiplex PCR; the TCRdb copy retains only in-frame clones and omits some. The top ten clones hold approximately 7.2% of a sample with about 140,000 clones, 91% of them seen once. The material sequenced was blood. These receptor sequences come from a man in his late teens or twenties in good health. CDR3s include the opening cysteine and the closing phenylalanine or tryptophan. A D gene is named only where the DNA matches it firmly. Expanded clones are given a class, and other clones once, few, many or no size at all.

J gene	D gene	clone size	V gene	CDR3 protein	CDR3 DNA
TRBJ2-3	TRBD2	NA	TRBV19	CASSVILAGTDTQYF	TGTGCCAGTAGTGTGATACTAGCGGGAACAGATACGCAGTATTTT
TRBJ2-7	TRBD2	NA	TRBV5-1	CASSVAGLSYEQYF	TGCGCCAGCAGCGTAGCGGGACTGTCCTACGAGCAGTACTTC
TRBJ2-1	TRBD1	NA	TRBV27	CASSAKTGGSIYEQFF	TGTGCCAGCAGTGCAAAGACAGGGGGCTCGATCTATGAGCAGTTCTTC
TRBJ2-1	TRBD2	NA	TRBV10-1	CASATSGGYNEQFF	TGCGCCAGTGCGACTAGCGGGGGCTACAATGAGCAGTTCTTC
TRBJ1-3	TRBD1	NA	TRBV18	CASSPVPGGSSGNTIYF	TGTGCCAGCTCACCAGTCCCAGGGGGCAGCTCTGGAAACACCATATATTTT
TRBJ2-1	TRBD2	NA	TRBV4-1	CASSQVEPTSGGFYNEQFF	TGCGCCAGCAGCCAAGTAGAACCGACTAGCGGGGGGTTCTACAATGAGCAGTTCTTC
TRBJ1-1	NA	NA	TRBV7-2	CASSIRVMNTEAFF	TGTGCCAGCAGCATCAGGGTTATGAACACTGAAGCTTTCTTT
TRBJ2-7	TRBD1	NA	TRBV27	CASSRTGGSSYEQYF	TGTGCCAGCAGTCGTACAGGGGGAAGCTCCTACGAGCAGTACTTC
TRBJ2-7	NA	NA	TRBV27	CASSLRSLVREQYF	TGTGCCAGCAGCCTGAGGAGTCTTGTTCGCGAGCAGTACTTC
TRBJ2-7	NA	NA	TRBV27	CASSFAGTGVAYEQYF	TGTGCCAGCAGTTTTGCCGGGACGGGAGTAGCCTACGAGCAGTACTTC
TRBJ2-1	NA	once	TRBV11-1	CASTPDDTYNEQFF	TGTGCCAGCACCCCGGACGATACCTACAATGAGCAGTTCTTC
TRBJ2-1	NA	NA	TRBV29-1	CSVEEVTYNEQFF	TGCAGCGTTGAAGAGGTCACCTACAATGAGCAGTTCTTC
TRBJ1-5	NA	NA	TRBV2	CASRVSEAMNQPQHF	TGTGCCAGCAGGGTCAGTGAGGCCATGAATCAGCCCCAGCATTTT
TRBJ2-2	NA	NA	TRBV12-3/TRBV12-4	CATRVGVTGELFF	TGTGCCACCAGGGTGGGGGTGACCGGGGAGCTGTTTTTT
TRBJ2-5	NA	NA	TRBV28	CASSSDQETQYF	TGTGCCAGCAGTTCAGATCAAGAGACCCAGTACTTC
TRBJ2-3	TRBD2	NA	TRBV4-1	CASSLPTSGGLKGTDTQYF	TGCGCCAGCAGCCTTCCAACTAGCGGGGGGCTAAAAGGGACAGATACGCAGTATTTT
TRBJ1-5	NA	NA	TRBV30	CAWTPVGAEQPQHF	TGTGCCTGGACTCCGGTGGGTGCTGAGCAGCCCCAGCATTTT
TRBJ2-7	NA	NA	TRBV4-1	CASSLAGHRALGSYEQYF	TGCGCCAGCAGCCTGGCGGGCCACAGGGCCTTGGGCTCCTACGAGCAGTACTTC
TRBJ1-1	TRBD1	NA	TRBV4-1	CASSQMGQGHTEAFF	TGCGCCAGCAGCCAGATGGGACAGGGACACACTGAAGCTTTCTTT
TRBJ2-3	NA	few	TRBV5-1	CASSLRDTDTQYF	TGCGCCAGCAGCTTAAGGGACACAGATACGCAGTATTTT
TRBJ1-4	NA	NA	TRBV15	CATSRDGGPSEKLFF	TGTGCCACCAGCAGAGATGGGGGGCCGTCAGAAAAACTGTTTTTT
TRBJ1-1	NA	NA	TRBV21-1	CASSKSPRSVVGREAFF	TGTGCCAGCAGCAAATCGCCCAGATCTGTTGTGGGACGTGAAGCTTTCTTT
TRBJ1-3	TRBD1	NA	TRBV2	CASAGGAGNTIYF	TGTGCCAGCGCAGGGGGCGCTGGAAACACCATATATTTT
TRBJ1-6	NA	NA	TRBV19	CASSAVGLGAHSPLHF	TGTGCCAGTAGTGCCGTGGGGCTAGGTGCTCATTCACCCCTCCACTTT
TRBJ1-2	TRBD1	NA	TRBV28	CASSLRDRGVPNYGYTF	TGTGCCAGCAGCCTCCGGGACAGGGGTGTTCCTAACTATGGCTACACCTTC
TRBJ2-1	TRBD1	NA	TRBV15	CATSRVLGQGNVNEQFF	TGTGCCACCAGCAGAGTCTTGGGACAGGGGAACGTCAATGAGCAGTTCTTC
TRBJ2-5	NA	NA	TRBV5-1	CASSLAPGAQETQYF	TGCGCCAGCAGCTTGGCCCCAGGGGCGCAAGAGACCCAGTACTTC
TRBJ2-7	NA	NA	TRBV6-6	CASSYWGSEQYF	TGTGCCAGCAGTTACTGGGGTAGTGAGCAGTACTTC
TRBJ2-4	NA	few	TRBV14	CASSHRLAKNIQYF	TGTGCCAGCAGCCACCGACTAGCCAAAAACATTCAGTACTTC
TRBJ1-2	TRBD1	NA	TRBV5-8	CASSLNRGWSGYTF	TGTGCCAGCAGCCTTAACAGGGGTTGGAGTGGCTACACCTTC
TRBJ1-5	NA	many	TRBV6-2/TRBV6-3	CASGYGQPQHF	TGTGCCAGCGGTTATGGTCAGCCCCAGCATTTT
TRBJ1-6	TRBD1	NA	TRBV28	CASRVGDRALSPLHF	TGTGCCAGCAGGGTAGGGGACAGGGCTTTATCACCCCTCCACTTT
TRBJ1-5	NA	NA	TRBV28	CASSLGDYQPQHF	TGTGCCAGCAGTTTGGGGGACTATCAGCCCCAGCATTTT
TRBJ2-3	TRBD1	NA	TRBV18	CASSGSGTGSDTQYF	TGTGCCAGCTCCGGTTCCGGGACAGGTTCAGATACGCAGTATTTT
TRBJ2-7	TRBD1	NA	TRBV9	CASSVEKGGGYEQYF	TGTGCCAGCAGCGTAGAGAAAGGGGGCGGATACGAGCAGTACTTC
TRBJ2-5	NA	NA	TRBV7-9	CASSLEAYQETQYF	TGTGCCAGCAGCTTGGAAGCGTACCAAGAGACCCAGTACTTC
TRBJ2-2	NA	NA	TRBV18	CASSRSSGTGELFF	TGTGCCAGCTCACGCTCTTCGGGGACCGGGGAGCTGTTTTTT
TRBJ2-3	TRBD2	NA	TRBV7-3	CASSLGGLAGDTQYF	TGTGCCAGCAGCTTAGGCGGACTAGCCGGAGATACGCAGTATTTT
TRBJ1-1	TRBD1	NA	TRBV29-1	CSVSGGNLNTEAFF	TGCAGCGTTTCAGGGGGTAATCTGAACACTGAAGCTTTCTTT
TRBJ1-2	NA	NA	TRBV21-1	CAIGGPGKCYTF	TGTGCCATCGGGGGCCCGGGTAAATGCTACACCTTC
TRBJ2-1	NA	NA	TRBV3-1/TRBV3-2	CASSQAGAYNEQFF	TGTGCCAGCAGCCAAGCAGGGGCCTACAATGAGCAGTTCTTC
TRBJ2-1	NA	NA	TRBV4-1	CASSLDAGPYRDEQFF	TGCGCCAGCAGCCTCGACGCCGGGCCTTATAGGGATGAGCAGTTCTTC
TRBJ1-6	TRBD1	NA	TRBV4-1	CASSQVVQGGTYNSPLHF	TGCGCCAGCAGCCAAGTTGTCCAGGGGGGCACCTATAATTCACCCCTCCACTTT
TRBJ2-2	TRBD1	NA	TRBV3-1/TRBV3-2	CASSRTGSLTGELFF	TGTGCCAGCAGCCGGACAGGGTCTTTGACCGGGGAGCTGTTTTTT
TRBJ1-2	TRBD1	NA	TRBV30	CAWTRGPVYGYTF	TGTGCCTGGACGAGGGGGCCGGTGTATGGCTACACCTTC
TRBJ1-3	NA	NA	TRBV9	CASSVRNSGNTIYF	TGTGCCAGCAGCGTTAGAAACTCTGGAAACACCATATATTTT
TRBJ2-3	TRBD2	few	TRBV24-1	CATSDPVRGASTDTQYF	TGTGCCACCAGTGACCCCGTGCGGGGGGCCAGCACAGATACGCAGTATTTT